Listed here are 20 T cell receptor beta chains from one sample, sequenced in a study of blood T cell repertoires in COVID-19. Some clones are missing from TCRdb's copy, which holds only in-frame ones; the method was immunoSEQ multiplex PCR. The sample includes around 130,000 clones, more than 80% seen only once; the top ten take 4.3%. What was sequenced was peripheral blood. The source of these receptors is a human donor in a cohort sampled during active COVID-19.

The CDR3, as DNA: TGTGCCACCAGTGATTCTCGCGGGAGGCTACTCGGCACAGATACGCAGTATTTT. It specifies CATSDSRGRLLGTDTQYF. This chain joins TRBV24-1 and TRBJ2-3; 8 bases match TRBD2. In germline, CDR1 is KGHDR, CDR2 SFDVKD. Trimming removed 2 bases from V and 1 base from J; junction bases left unmatched: 10. This CDR3 comprises 18 residues.

The chain couples TRBV24-1 to TRBJ2-1, with 7 nucleotides matching TRBD2. This CDR3 spans 17 amino acids. Trimming removed 5 bases from V and 8 bases from J; junction bases left unmatched: 17. From germline, CDR1 is KGHDR and CDR2 SFDVKD. CDR3 bases: TGTGCCACCAGTGCCCTGTCTGGCGGGAGTATTGTATATGAGCAGTTCTTC. Translated, it gives CATSALSGGSIVYEQFF.

This chain connects TRBV29-1 to TRBJ2-3; 12 bases fit TRBD1. This CDR3 region has 15 residues. After removal of 4 bases from V and 4 bases from J, the junction contained 6 bases not matched to a gene. The germline V gene encodes CDR1 SQVTM and CDR2 ANQGSEA. CDR3: CSVVRDRGLADTQYF. The CDR3 bases are TGCAGCGTTGTAAGGGACAGGGGGCTTGCAGATACGCAGTATTTT.

This clone was counted once. The J gene is TRBJ2-1, the V gene TRBV19; D gene ambiguous. This CDR3 spans 13 amino acids. The V gene's germline CDR1 is LNHDA and CDR2 SQIVND (reference sequence). The V gene lost 5 bases and the J gene lost 9 bases, with 14 bases spanning the gap. Written as DNA, the CDR3 is TGTGCCAGTAGTTATGACGGGTCGGGTGAGCAGTTCTTC. Translation gives CASSYDGSGEQFF.

The chain links TRBV5-1 to TRBJ1-3, with D possibly being TRBD1 (5 bases). The CDR3 is 17 amino acids. The germline CDR1 and CDR2 sequences are SGHRS and YFSETQ. Trimming removed 2 bases from V and 0 bases from J, with 15 bases in between. The CDR3: CASSFYSGASSGNTIYF. The CDR3 DNA reads as TGCGCCAGCAGCTTTTATTCTGGGGCGAGCTCTGGAAACACCATATATTTT.

The chain joins TRBV19 to TRBJ1-2, with D maybe TRBD1 (6 bases). The V and J ends lost 5 bases and 4 bases respectively, with 11 bases between them. In germline, CDR1 is LNHDA, CDR2 SQIVND (reference sequence). The CDR3 has 13 amino acids. The CDR3, as DNA: TGTGCCAGTAGTCCGGACAGAGTCTATGGCTACACCTTC. It codes for CASSPDRVYGYTF.

The chain combines TRBV29-1 with TRBJ1-2, with 10 nucleotides matching TRBD1. In germline, CDR1 is SQVTM, CDR2 ANQGSEA. With 1 base clipped from V and 6 bases from J, the junction kept 2 bases outside the gene matches. CDR3 length equals 13 residues. Written as DNA, the CDR3 is TGCAGCGTTGAAGCCGGGACAGGGGATGGCTACACCTTC. This codes for CSVEAGTGDGYTF.

The genes are TRBV10-2 and TRBJ2-6; no clear D. V was pared by 6 bases and J by 0 bases, with 3 bases between. This CDR3 spans 13 amino acids. Germline V gene data show CDR1 as WSHSY and CDR2 as SAAADI. DNA of the CDR3: TGCGCCAGCAGCAACTCTGGGGCCAACGTCCTGACTTTC. Its protein product is CASSNSGANVLTF.

This sequence joins TRBV19 and TRBJ2-6; 11 positions agree with TRBD1. With 3 bases clipped from V and 2 bases from J, the junction kept 9 bases outside the gene matches. CDR1 and CDR2 from the germline V gene are LNHDA and SQIVND (reference sequence). CDR3 length equals 19 residues. The CDR3 protein is CASSIPGTGGWTGANVLTF. CDR3 DNA: TGTGCCAGTAGTATTCCGGGGACAGGGGGTTGGACTGGGGCCAACGTCCTGACTTTC.

The chain is built from TRBV21-1 and TRBJ2-1; the table's D call TRBD2 went unverified against the DNA. TRBV21-1 is flagged as a pseudogene. CDR3 length equals 15 residues. CDR3 in DNA: TGTGCCAGCAGCATGTGGAAGCGGGGAGACAATGAGCAGTTCTTC. This gives the protein CASSMWKRGDNEQFF.

This clone has only a few counts. This sequence joins TRBV5-4 and TRBJ1-1; 9 bases are a match to TRBD1. CDR1 and CDR2 from the germline V gene are SGHNT and YYREEE (reference sequence). The J segment lost 3 bases and the V segment lost 3 bases, leaving 3 bases of the junction unmatched. This CDR3 is built from 14 residues. Here the CDR3 DNA reads TGTGCCAGCAGCTCGACAGGGGGGCACACTGAAGCTTTCTTT. Amino acid sequence: CASSSTGGHTEAFF.

The chain is built from TRBV10-3 and TRBJ2-2, with 9 bases fitting TRBD2. Trimming took 5 bases from V and 5 from J; bases not matched to a gene: 12. This CDR3 spans 17 amino acids. Germline V gene data show CDR1 as ENHRY and CDR2 as SYGVKD. For the CDR3, the DNA is TGTGCCATCAGTTTGCGGGAGGGCGTTGAAGGGACCGGGGAGCTGTTTTTT. Residues: CAISLREGVEGTGELFF.

The chain joins TRBV27 to TRBJ1-3; 9 bases fit TRBD1. The CDR3 sequence is 16 residues long. V lost 3 bases, J lost 2 bases, and 5 bases stayed unmatched. In germline, CDR1 is MNHEY, CDR2 SMNVEV (reference sequence). The CDR3 loop is CASSLRGQGAGNTIYF. CDR3 DNA: TGTGCCAGCAGTTTGCGGGGACAGGGTGCTGGAAACACCATATATTTT.

This chain joins TRBV7-3 and TRBJ1-1, with no clear D. Trimming shortened V by 5 bases and J by 1 base, and 11 bases separated the two germline ends. Looked up from germline, CDR1 is SGHTA and CDR2 is FQGTGA. The CDR3 contains 14 residues. CDR3 nucleotide sequence: TGTGCCAGCAGCCCCTGGGCAGGGAACACTGAAGCTTTCTTT. It yields the protein CASSPWAGNTEAFF.

The V call is TRBV7-9, the J call TRBJ2-1; D might be TRBD1 (5 bases). Germline loops: CDR1 SEHNR, CDR2 FQNEAQ (reference sequence). The CDR3 runs 11 residues. Trimming left V 5 bases short and J 9 bases short, with 8 bases between. CDR3 protein: CASSQGGEQFF. The CDR3 DNA reads TGTGCCAGCAGCCAGGGTGGTGAGCAGTTCTTC.

This chain uses TRBV6-5 with TRBJ1-6; maybe TRBD1 (5 bases). CDR3 size: 12 residues. Trimming stripped 7 bases from V and 8 bases from J, with 9 bases between. CDR1 and CDR2 from the germline V gene are MNHEY and SVGAGI. CDR3 loop: CASNGGDSPLHF. In DNA form, the CDR3 reads TGTGCCAGCAACGGGGGGGATTCACCCCTCCACTTT.

The DNA of the CDR3 is TGTGCCATCAGTGAGACCCGCGGTATGGAGACCCAGTACTTC. Translating it yields CAISETRGMETQYF. The J gene is TRBJ2-5, the V gene TRBV10-3, with no clear D. Germline CDR1 ENHRY, CDR2 SYGVKD. V lost 2 bases and J lost 5, with 12 bases in between. The CDR3 length is 14 residues.

At least ten counts were recorded for this clone. The chain links TRBV21-1 to TRBJ1-1; the table gives TRBD1 as D, unverified against the DNA. TRBV21-1 is flagged as a pseudogene. The CDR3 totals 12 residues. The CDR3 loop is CASSRTGEGAFF. As DNA, the CDR3 is TGTGCCAGCAGCAGAACAGGGGAAGGAGCTTTCTTT.

The chain recombines TRBV19 with TRBJ1-1; the D gene is possibly TRBD1 (5 bases). The CDR3 is 12 amino acids. Germline assignment: CDR1 LNHDA and CDR2 SQIVND (reference sequence). V lost 5 bases and J 10 bases, leaving 14 bases between the germline ends. CDR3 sequence (DNA): TGTGCCAGTAGTGTCCGACAGAGTACAGCTTTCTTT. Translation: CASSVRQSTAFF.

This clone was seen a single time. The rearrangement joins TRBV19 to TRBJ2-1, with TRBD2 matching 9 bases. The CDR3 is 17 residues long. V shed 8 bases, J shed 1 base, and the junction held 12 bases outside the gene matches. Germline V gene data show CDR1 as LNHDA and CDR2 as SQIVND (reference sequence). CDR3 nucleotides: TGTGCCAGTCTCGGTAGCGGGAGATCATTTTCCTACAATGAGCAGTTCTTC. Encoded protein: CASLGSGRSFSYNEQFF.